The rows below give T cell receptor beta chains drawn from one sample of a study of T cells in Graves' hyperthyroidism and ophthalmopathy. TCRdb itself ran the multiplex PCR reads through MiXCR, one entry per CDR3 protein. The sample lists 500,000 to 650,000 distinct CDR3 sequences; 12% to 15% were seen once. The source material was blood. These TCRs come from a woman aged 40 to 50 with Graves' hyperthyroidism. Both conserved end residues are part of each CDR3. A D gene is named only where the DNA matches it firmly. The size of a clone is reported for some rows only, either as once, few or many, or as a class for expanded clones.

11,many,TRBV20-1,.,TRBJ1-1,TGCAGTGCTCCGGATAACACTGAAGCTTTCTTT,CSAPDNTEAFF
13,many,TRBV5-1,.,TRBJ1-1,TGCGCCAGCAGCTTGGTTTTACGGACTGAAGCTTTCTTT,CASSLVLRTEAFF
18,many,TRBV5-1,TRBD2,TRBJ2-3,TGCGCCAGCAGCTGGACCGGACTAGCGGGAGGAGACCCAGATACGCAGTATTTT,CASSWTGLAGGDPDTQYF
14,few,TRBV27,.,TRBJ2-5,TGTGCCAGCAGTTTATTCGGGGGTCAAGAGACCCAGTACTTC,CASSLFGGQETQYF
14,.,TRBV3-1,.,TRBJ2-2,TGTGCCAGCAGCCACTACAGGGAGGCCGGGGAGCTGTTTTTT,CASSHYREAGELFF
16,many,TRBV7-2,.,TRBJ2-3,TGTGCCAGCAGCTTAGGTTCGACCGTAAGCACAGATACGCAGTATTTT,CASSLGSTVSTDTQYF
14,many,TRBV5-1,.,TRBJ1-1,TGCGCCAGCAGCTTGTCAGTCCTGAACACTGAAGCTTTCTTT,CASSLSVLNTEAFF
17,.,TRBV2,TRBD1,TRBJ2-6,TGTGCCAGCTCGGCACCTCAGGGGGCGAGGGGGGCCAACGTCCTGACTTTC,CASSAPQGARGANVLTF
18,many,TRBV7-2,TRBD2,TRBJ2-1,TGTGCCAGCAGCTTAACTCGTCTAGCGGTGAGCTCCTACAATGAGCAGTTCTTC,CASSLTRLAVSSYNEQFF
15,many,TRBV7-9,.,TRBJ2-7,TGTGCCAGCAGCAGACGGGGAGCGGCTCTCTACGAGCAGTACTTC,CASSRRGAALYEQYF
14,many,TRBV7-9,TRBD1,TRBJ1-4,TGTGCCAGCAGTGCCGGGACAGGGGGCGAAAAACTGTTTTTT,CASSAGTGGEKLFF
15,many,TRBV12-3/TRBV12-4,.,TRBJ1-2,TGTGCCAGCAGTTTAGCTGCCGGGTCGGGCTATGGCTACACCTTC,CASSLAAGSGYGYTF
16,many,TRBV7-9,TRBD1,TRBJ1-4,TGTGCCAGCAGCCTCGAGTCCGGGACAGCTAATGAAAAACTGTTTTTT,CASSLESGTANEKLFF
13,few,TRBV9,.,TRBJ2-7,TGTGCCAGCAGCGTAGACACCTCCTACGAGCAGTACTTC,CASSVDTSYEQYF
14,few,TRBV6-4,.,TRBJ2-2,TGTGCCAGCAGGCACACGGAGGGCACCGGGGAGCTGTTTTTT,CASRHTEGTGELFF
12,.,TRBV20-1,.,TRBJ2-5,TGCAGTGCCCAGGAGGATCAAGAGACCCAGTACTTC,CSAQEDQETQYF
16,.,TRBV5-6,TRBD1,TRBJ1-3,TGTGCCAGCAGCCTCAGGGGGGACCCTGCTGGAAACACCATATATTTT,CASSLRGDPAGNTIYF